This T cell receptor (beta chain) was recorded in a study of human versus mouse CDR3 diversity and MHC coevolution. Regarding this clone: Its target is not known.

Sequenced by immunoSEQ multiplex PCR; TCRdb stores in-frame clones only, minus some. The sample lists just under 60,000 clones; approximately 94% were seen once. Points from the study as a whole: Humans had the largest estimated TCR beta repertoire, about 1.5 million clonotypes. On average, humans showed more CDR3 deletions and insertions than mice. Among all groups, most of the three human donors showed least clonal inequality.

Trimming took 0 bases from V and 2 from J; bases not matched to a gene: 5. The CDR3 covers 16 residues. Germline V CDR1 and CDR2: SGHTS, YDEGEE. Cells were CD45RO-negative CD62L-positive naive CD4 T cells sorted from PBMCs. The source of this sequence is a person in their sixties in good health. V and J are TRBV5-8 and TRBJ2-3; TRBD1 aligns across 8 bases. Sequenced: naive CD4+ T cells from blood. Documented subset: CD45RO-negative CD62L-positive naive CD4 T cells. Here the CDR3 reads CASSLGTGHATDTQYF. CDR3 nucleotides: TGTGCCAGCAGCTTGGGGACAGGGCATGCCACAGATACGCAGTATTTT.